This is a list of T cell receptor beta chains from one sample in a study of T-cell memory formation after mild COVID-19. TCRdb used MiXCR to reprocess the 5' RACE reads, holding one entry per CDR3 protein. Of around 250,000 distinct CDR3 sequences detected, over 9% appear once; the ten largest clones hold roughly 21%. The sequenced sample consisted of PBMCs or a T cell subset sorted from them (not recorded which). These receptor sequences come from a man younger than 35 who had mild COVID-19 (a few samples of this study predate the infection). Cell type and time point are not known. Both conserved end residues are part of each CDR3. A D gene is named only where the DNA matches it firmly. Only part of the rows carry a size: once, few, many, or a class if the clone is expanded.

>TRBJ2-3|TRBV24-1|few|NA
TGTGCCACCAGTGATCCCAGGACTAGCACAGATACGCAGTATTTT
CATSDPRTSTDTQYF
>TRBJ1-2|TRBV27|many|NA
TGTGCCAGCAGTTCCGCCGGAGGCTATGGCTACACCTTC
CASSSAGGYGYTF
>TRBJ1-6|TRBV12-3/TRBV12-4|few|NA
TGTGCCAGCACCCTAGGGGGGGTGTATAATTCACCCCTCCACTTT
CASTLGGVYNSPLHF
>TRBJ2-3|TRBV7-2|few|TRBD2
TGTGCCAGCAGCCTCACGGGACTAGCGGGATCTCGGGTGGATACGCAGTATTTT
CASSLTGLAGSRVDTQYF
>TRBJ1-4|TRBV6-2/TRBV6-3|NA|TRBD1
TGTGCCAGCAGATCCGGGACAGGGAATGAAAAACTGTTTTTT
CASRSGTGNEKLFF
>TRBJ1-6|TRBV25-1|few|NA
TGTGCCAGCAGGGGCTCCTATAATTCACCCCTCCACTTT
CASRGSYNSPLHF
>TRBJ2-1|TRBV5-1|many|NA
TGCGCCAGCAGCTTGACTACGGGAAGCTCCTACAATGAGCAGTTCTTC
CASSLTTGSSYNEQFF
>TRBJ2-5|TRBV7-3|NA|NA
TGTGCCAGCAGCGGGACAAATCGGGAGACCCAGTACTTC
CASSGTNRETQYF
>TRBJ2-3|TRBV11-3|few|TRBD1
TGTGCCAGCAGCTTGAGGGGGCCCGTTAGCACAGATACGCAGTATTTT
CASSLRGPVSTDTQYF
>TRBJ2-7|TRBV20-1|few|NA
TGCAGTGCTAGGTCTTTGATCGGCGTGCAGTACTTC
CSARSLIGVQYF
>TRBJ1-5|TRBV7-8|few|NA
TGTGCCAGCAGCTTAGACTTGATCCTGAATCAGCCCCAGCATTTT
CASSLDLILNQPQHF
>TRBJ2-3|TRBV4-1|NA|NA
TGCGCCAGCAGCCAACCCCTAGGCACAGATACGCAGTATTTT
CASSQPLGTDTQYF
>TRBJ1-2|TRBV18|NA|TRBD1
TGTGCCAGCTCACCGGGACAGGCTAACTATGGCTACACCTTC
CASSPGQANYGYTF
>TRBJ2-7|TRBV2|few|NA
TGTGCCAGCAAGGGGGGAGAAGGGACTGCTGCCTACGAGCAGTACTTC
CASKGGEGTAAYEQYF
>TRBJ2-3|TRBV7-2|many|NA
TGTGCCAGCGGCCGGGGGGCCAGCACAGATACGCAGTATTTT
CASGRGASTDTQYF
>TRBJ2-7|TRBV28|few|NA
TGTGCCAGCAGCCGACTGCACTACGAGCAGTACTTC
CASSRLHYEQYF
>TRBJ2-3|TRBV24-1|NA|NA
TGTGCCACCAGTGGCACAAGGGCAGGAACCACAGATACGCAGTATTTT
CATSGTRAGTTDTQYF
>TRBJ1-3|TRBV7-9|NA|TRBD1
TGTGCCAGCAGCACGACAGGGGCTGGAAACACCATATATTTT
CASSTTGAGNTIYF
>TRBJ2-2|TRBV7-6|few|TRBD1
TGTGCCAGCAGCCCAACGACAGGGATCACCGGGGAGCTGTTTTTT
CASSPTTGITGELFF
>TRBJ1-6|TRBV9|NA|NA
TGTGCCAGCAGCCCCCGATCGGAGGGGAGAGTAGATTCACCCCTCCACTTT
CASSPRSEGRVDSPLHF
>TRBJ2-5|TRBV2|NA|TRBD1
TGTGCCAGCAGTGAAGGGACAGGTTCCGAAGGAGAGACCCAGTACTTC
CASSEGTGSEGETQYF
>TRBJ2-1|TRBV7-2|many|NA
TGTGCCAGCAGCTCCGATAGGGATTCGTGGGTGCAGTTCTTC
CASSSDRDSWVQFF
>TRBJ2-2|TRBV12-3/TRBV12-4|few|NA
TGTGCCAGCATCATAACCCTGGGTGGCACCGGGGAGCTGTTTTTT
CASIITLGGTGELFF
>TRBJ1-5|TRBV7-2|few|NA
TGTGCCAGCAGCCGACAGCCAGATCAGCCCCAGCATTTT
CASSRQPDQPQHF
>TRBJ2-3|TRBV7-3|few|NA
TGTGCCAGCAGCTTATCGGGCGGGGCTGAAGATACGCAGTATTTT
CASSLSGGAEDTQYF
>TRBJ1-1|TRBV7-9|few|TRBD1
TGTGCCAGCAGCCGTCCCGGGACAGGGCCCGCTGAAGCTTTCTTT
CASSRPGTGPAEAFF
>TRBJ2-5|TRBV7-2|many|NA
TGTGCCAGCAGCTTGATGGGCGGGGAGAGGGAGACCCAGTACTTC
CASSLMGGERETQYF
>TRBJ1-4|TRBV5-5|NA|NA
TGTGCCAGCAGGGCCGGGGGAGGAGATGAAAAACTGTTTTTT
CASRAGGGDEKLFF
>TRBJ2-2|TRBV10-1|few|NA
TGCGCCAGCAGTGCCAGGGATTCCGGGGAGCTGTTTTTT
CASSARDSGELFF
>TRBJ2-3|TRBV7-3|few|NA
TGTGCCAGCAGCTTTTGGGGCGGGAGCACAGATACGCAGTATTTT
CASSFWGGSTDTQYF
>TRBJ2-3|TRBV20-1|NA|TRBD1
TGCAGTGCTTGGACAGGGCAACTCACAGATACGCAGTATTTT
CSAWTGQLTDTQYF
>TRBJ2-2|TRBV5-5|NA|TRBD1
TGTGCCAGCAGCTTGAGGCTTCAGGGGGCATCCGGGGAGCTGTTTTTT
CASSLRLQGASGELFF
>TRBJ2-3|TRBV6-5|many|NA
TGTGCCAGCAGTTACTTAGGCACAGATACGCAGTATTTT
CASSYLGTDTQYF
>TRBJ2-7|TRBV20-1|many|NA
TGCAGTGCTAGGGTTCCCGGTGTGGCCCGCGAGCAGTACTTC
CSARVPGVAREQYF
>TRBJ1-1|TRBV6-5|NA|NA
TGTGCCAGCAGTTACTCCCATGGGATCACTGAAGCTTTCTTT
CASSYSHGITEAFF
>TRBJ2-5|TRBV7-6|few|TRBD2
TGTGCCAGCAGCTTGGGACTAGCGACCGGGGCGGGAGAGACCCAGTACTTC
CASSLGLATGAGETQYF
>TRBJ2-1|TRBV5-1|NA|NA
TGCGCCAGCAGTGAGGCCCGCTCCTACAATGAGCAGTTCTTC
CASSEARSYNEQFF
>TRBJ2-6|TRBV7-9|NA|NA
TGTGCCAGCAGCTGGGGCTCTGGGGCCAACGTCCTGACTTTC
CASSWGSGANVLTF
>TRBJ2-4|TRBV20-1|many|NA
TGCAGTGCTAGGGGCAGCCATAGCAAAAACATTCAGTACTTC
CSARGSHSKNIQYF
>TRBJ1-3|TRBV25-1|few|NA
TGTGCCAGCAGCCCCAAGGCGAGATTCGGAAACACCATATATTTT
CASSPKARFGNTIYF
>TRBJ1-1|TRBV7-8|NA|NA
TGTGCCAGCAGCCTTAGGTACAGCTCTGAAGCTTTCTTT
CASSLRYSSEAFF
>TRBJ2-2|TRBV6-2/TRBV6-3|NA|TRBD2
TGTGCCAGCAGTCTGCCCGAAACTAGCGGGGACAACACCGGGGAGCTGTTTTTT
CASSLPETSGDNTGELFF
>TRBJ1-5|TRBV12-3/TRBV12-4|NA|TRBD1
TGTGCCAGCAGTTTAGTACAGGGGGACAATCAGCCCCAGCATTTT
CASSLVQGDNQPQHF
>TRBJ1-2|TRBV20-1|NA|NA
TGCAGTGCTAGGCAGGGAGTAGTCGGCTACACCTTC
CSARQGVVGYTF
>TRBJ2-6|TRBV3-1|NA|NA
TGTGCCAGCAGCCAGGGCGGGACGCCTGGGGCCAACGTCCTGACTTTC
CASSQGGTPGANVLTF
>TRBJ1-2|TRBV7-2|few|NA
TGTGCCAGCAGCCCCGGGACATTTGGGAACTATGGCTACACCTTC
CASSPGTFGNYGYTF
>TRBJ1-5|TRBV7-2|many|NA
TGTGCCAGCAGCGTAAGGGGGGATCAAGCCCAGCATTTT
CASSVRGDQAQHF
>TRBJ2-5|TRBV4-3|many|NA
TGCGCCAGCAGCCAAGCCCCGGAAGAGACCCAGTACTTC
CASSQAPEETQYF
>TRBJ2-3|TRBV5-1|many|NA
TGCGCCAGCAGCTTGGTTCCTGGGGCTGGCACAGATACGCAGTATTTT
CASSLVPGAGTDTQYF
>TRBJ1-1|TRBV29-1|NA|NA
TGCAGCTCCTGGGACGGCCAGGAGAAGGGTTTCTTT
CSSWDGQEKGFF
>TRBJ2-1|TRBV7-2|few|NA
TGTGCCAGCAGTTTTGGGGGCCCCTACAATGAGCAGTTCTTC
CASSFGGPYNEQFF